These T cell receptor beta chains were read from a single sample in a study of cytomegalovirus exposure and HLA in healthy donors. Profiled with immunoSEQ multiplex PCR; TCRdb holds only in-frame clones, not every one. Of about 310,000 clones listed, 70% to 90% are singletons. Sequenced input: PBMCs. These receptors all stem from a man younger than 45 in good health and CMV-seronegative. Both conserved end residues are trimmed from each CDR3. Each record gives: CDR3 length, clone size, V gene, CDR3 protein. Rows give clone size only sometimes, using once, few, many, or a class for an expanded clone.

>13|NA|TRBV5-5
ASSAGTGFGSPLH
>11|once|TRBV5-1
ASSSAGPREAF
>12|NA|TRBV4-3
ASSQDRAFYGYT
>12|NA|TRBV5-4
ASSFRQNNQPQH
>13|NA|TRBV6-1
ASTTGGAGDTEAF
>9|NA|TRBV20-1
SALRSYGYT
>13|NA|TRBV7-9
ASSLEGGRTDTQY
>12|NA|TRBV5-1
ASSLSWAGDEQY
>11|NA|TRBV10-1
ASSSASGYEQY
>14|NA|TRBV9
ASSGETGALGTEAF
>17|NA|TRBV7-6
ASSLDHVLRGGLTNEQF
>14|NA|TRBV4-1
ASSHLPSEAYNEQF
>10|NA|TRBV6-5
ASSRGDNEQF
>13|NA|TRBV15
ATSRYRDNTDTQY
>12|NA|TRBV18
ASSPLGGNTEAF
>14|NA|TRBV6-5
ASSYSSVLALTEAF
>11|NA|TRBV6-6
ASSYGQGFGYT
>10|NA|TRBV6-6
ASSQRTVEQY
>10|NA|TRBV13
ASSRSDQPQH
>15|NA|TRBV18
ASSPMIGGQGSDEQY
>10|NA|TRBV19
ASNQGSGKLF
>11|NA|TRBV5-6
ASSESGPAGAF
>15|NA|TRBV18
ASSPQEGMSSGNTIY
>9|NA|TRBV6-6
ASSGGTEAF
>16|NA|TRBV25-1
ASSAGGYVDRSNTEAF
>11|NA|TRBV6-5
ASRGQGFEKLF
>11|NA|TRBV25-1
ASRAGVLDTQY